Presented here are 32 T cell receptor beta chains from one specimen sequenced in a study of blood T cell repertoires in COVID-19. Generated by immunoSEQ multiplex PCR, the TCRdb table keeps only in-frame clones and is missing some. This sample has around 250,000 clones, with 80% to 90% found just once. Input material: PBMCs or T cells enriched from blood (not recorded which). Receptors were obtained from a woman aged 45 to 65 who had recovered from COVID-19.

The genes are TRBV7-4 and TRBJ1-5, with 10 bases matching TRBD1. The germline gives CDR1 SGHVT, CDR2 SQSDAQ. This CDR3 spans 18 amino acids. Trimming cost V 2 bases and J 5 bases; bases outside gene matches: 12. This CDR3 reads CASSLCCGTGVLDQPQHF. The DNA of the CDR3 is TGTGCCAGCAGCTTATGTTGCGGGACAGGGGTATTGGATCAGCCCCAGCATTTT.

The chain links TRBV7-4 to TRBJ2-5; the D gene is possibly TRBD2 (6 bases). Trimming pared 4 bases from V and 5 bases from J, leaving 20 bases between. Germline CDR1 SGHVT, CDR2 SQSDAQ. The CDR3 is made up of 16 amino acids. The CDR3 loop reads CASSWGGMGRCETQYF. CDR3 nucleotide sequence: TGTGCCAGCAGCTGGGGCGGGATGGGGCGATGTGAGACCCAGTACTTC.

The rearrangement links TRBV5-1 to TRBJ2-1; D is perhaps TRBD2 (5 bases). CDR3 size: 15 residues. V dropped 6 bases and J dropped 0 bases, with 13 bases sitting between them. The V gene's germline CDR1 is SGHRS and CDR2 YFSETQ. CDR3 loop: CASTPLGSSYNEQFF. CDR3 nucleotide sequence: TGCGCCAGCACCCCTTTGGGGAGCTCCTACAATGAGCAGTTCTTC.

The V call is TRBV10-3, the J call TRBJ1-1; maybe TRBD1 (6 bases). The V gene lost 1 base and the J gene lost 4 bases, with 10 bases spanning the gap. Per the germline V gene, CDR1 is ENHRY and CDR2 is SYGVKD. The CDR3 covers 14 residues. CDR3 protein: CAISELGASTEAFF. In DNA form, the CDR3 reads TGTGCCATCAGTGAGTTGGGGGCGAGCACTGAAGCTTTCTTT.

The V call is TRBV6-5, the J call TRBJ2-7; possibly TRBD2 for D (5 bases). The CDR3 totals 15 residues. Germline V gene sequence: CDR1 MNHEY, CDR2 SVGAGI. V shed 5 bases and J shed 1 base, with 15 bases lying between them. CDR3 region: CASSSQARGSYEQYF. The CDR3 nucleotides are TGTGCCAGCAGTAGCCAGGCGAGAGGGTCCTACGAGCAGTACTTC.

The chain employs TRBV7-2 and TRBJ1-2; perhaps TRBD1 as D (5 bases). V lost 1 base and J lost 5, with 8 bases in between. The length of the CDR3 is 13 residues. Germline V gene data show CDR1 as SGHTA and CDR2 as FQGNSA. CDR3 DNA: TGTGCCAGCAGCTTAGGGGCAGGGTATGGCTACACCTTC. Protein: CASSLGAGYGYTF.

The genes are TRBV30 and TRBJ1-2, with 7 bases matching TRBD1. The CDR3 contains 15 residues. CDR1 and CDR2 (germline): GTSNPN, SVGIG (reference sequence). V lost 0 bases to trimming and J lost 2 bases; unmatched junction nucleotides: 6. CDR3: CAWSVFGTDNYGYTF. The CDR3, as DNA: TGTGCCTGGAGTGTATTCGGGACAGACAACTATGGCTACACCTTC.

The chain uses TRBV28 and TRBJ1-3; D is uncertain. The CDR3 is 13 amino acids. Germline values: CDR1 MDHEN, CDR2 SYDVKM. Trimming removed 3 bases from V and 0 bases from J, with 3 bases in between. The CDR3 loop is CASSFGSGNTIYF. The CDR3 DNA reads as TGTGCCAGCAGTTTCGGCTCTGGAAACACCATATATTTT.

This clone was seen just once. This chain links TRBV28 with TRBJ1-5; possible D gene TRBD1, 6 bases. Germline-derived CDR1 and CDR2 are MDHEN and SYDVKM. V lost 1 base and J lost 5, with 12 bases in between. This CDR3 is 15 amino acids long. The chain's CDR3 is CASSLLPQGDQPQHF. CDR3 nucleotide sequence: TGTGCCAGCAGTTTATTACCACAGGGTGATCAGCCCCAGCATTTT.

V usage is TRBV28 and J usage is TRBJ2-7; weak D call: TRBD2 (6 bases). CDR1 is MDHEN and CDR2 is SYDVKM in the germline V gene. V was shortened by 6 bases and J by 5 bases, with 17 bases between the two germline ends. The CDR3 contains 14 residues. The CDR3 region is CASSAGGRGDEQYF. The CDR3 coding sequence is TGTGCCAGCAGCGCCGGGGGTCGGGGCGACGAGCAGTACTTC. Variable domain in full (rest from reference TRBV28 and TRBJ2-7): DVKVTQSSRYLVKRTGEKVFLECVQDMDHENMFWYRQDPGLGLRLIYFSYDVKMKEKGDIPEGYSVSREKKERFSLILESASTNQTSMYLCASSAGGRGDEQYFGPGTRLTVT.

The genes are TRBV24-1 and TRBJ1-4; TRBD1 aligns across 10 bases. V shed 4 bases, J shed 5 bases, and the junction held 6 bases outside the gene matches. Germline V gene sequence: CDR1 KGHDR, CDR2 SFDVKD. The CDR3 contains 16 residues. As DNA, the CDR3 is TGTGCCACCAGTGACGGCCCGGGACAGGGGAATGAAAAACTGTTTTTT. Protein sequence: CATSDGPGQGNEKLFF.

As for this clone: This sample also contains other DNA sequences that code for the same CDR3. The chain recombines TRBV5-1 with TRBJ1-6; a weak D match, TRBD1 (6 bases). V was trimmed by 0 bases and J by 5 bases, leaving 9 bases between them. Germline-derived CDR1 and CDR2 are SGHRS and YFSETQ. This CDR3 has 15 amino acids. The CDR3 loop is CASSLDRVDNSPLHF. The CDR3 DNA follows: TGCGCCAGCAGCTTGGACAGGGTAGATAATTCACCCCTCCACTTT. Combining the CDR3 with reference TRBV5-1 and TRBJ1-6 gives the whole variable domain KAGVTQTPRYLIKTRGQQVTLSCSPISGHRSVSWYQQTPGQGLQFLFEYFSETQRNKGNFPGRFSGRQFSNSRSEMNVSTLELGDSALYLCASSLDRVDNSPLHFGNGTRLTVT.

The chain is built from TRBV18 and TRBJ2-1; D possibly corresponds to TRBD2 (6 bases). The CDR3 totals 15 residues. The germline V gene has CDR1 KGHSH and CDR2 LQKENI. Trimming left V 2 bases short and J 9 bases short, with 17 bases between. The CDR3: CASSPGQTSRGEQFF. CDR3 DNA: TGTGCCAGCTCACCAGGTCAGACTAGTAGGGGTGAGCAGTTCTTC.

The chain carries TRBV4-1 and TRBJ1-2; TRBD1 is a possible D gene (5 bases). Germline CDR1 reads MGHRA; CDR2 reads YSYEKL. The CDR3 sequence is 15 residues long. Between the trimmed V and J ends, which lost 0 bases and 3 bases, there was a span of 11 bases. Written as DNA, the CDR3 is TGCGCCAGCAGCCAAGATACCAGGGTCGACTATGGCTACACCTTC. This translates into CASSQDTRVDYGYTF.

The J gene is TRBJ2-5, the V gene TRBV7-9; 12 nucleotides line up with TRBD2. The J segment lost 5 bases and the V segment lost 5 bases, leaving 9 bases of the junction unmatched. The CDR3 has 16 residues. CDR1 and CDR2 from the germline V gene are SEHNR and FQNEAQ (reference sequence). The CDR3: CASSRLAGEGTETQYF. In DNA form, the CDR3 reads TGTGCCAGCAGCAGACTAGCGGGAGAGGGAACCGAGACCCAGTACTTC.

The V call is TRBV11-2, the J call TRBJ2-1; TRBD2 agrees at 11 bases. The germline V gene has CDR1 SGHAT and CDR2 FQNNGV. Losses at the gene ends were 6 bases for V and 7 bases for J; bases not matched to a gene: 11. The CDR3 length is 16 residues. CDR3 bases: TGTGCCAGCAGACTATTAGCGGGAGGGCCGGGGAATGAGCAGTTCTTC. Residues: CASRLLAGGPGNEQFF.

This clone was observed a few times. The rearrangement uses TRBV7-9 and TRBJ2-3; 8 bases align to TRBD1. Losses at the gene ends were 3 bases for V and 4 bases for J; bases not matched to a gene: 9. CDR3 length equals 16 residues. CDR1 SEHNR and CDR2 FQNEAQ come from the germline V gene (reference sequence). In DNA form, the CDR3 reads TGTGCCAGCAGCTTTACAGGACAGGGATCACCAGATACGCAGTATTTT. Translating it yields CASSFTGQGSPDTQYF. Complete variable domain (other parts from reference TRBV7-9 and TRBJ2-3): DTGVSQNPRHKITKRGQNVTFRCDPISEHNRLYWYRQTLGQGPEFLTYFQNEAQLEKSRLLSDRFSAERPKGSFSTLEIQRTEQGDSAMYLCASSFTGQGSPDTQYFGPGTRLTVL.

The chain uses TRBV21-1 and TRBJ2-6; the table's TRBD1 call for D was not verified on the DNA. TRBV21-1 is labeled a pseudogene. The CDR3 extends over 13 amino acids. The CDR3: CASTHTGANVLTF. CDR3 nucleotides: TGTGCCAGCACCCACACTGGGGCCAACGTCCTGACTTTC.

The CDR3 sequence: CASSYWAGFGEQFF. In DNA, the CDR3 is TGTGCCAGCAGTTATTGGGCAGGGTTTGGGGAGCAGTTCTTC. The chain links TRBV28 to TRBJ2-1, with D tentatively TRBD1 (5 bases). Germline CDR1 reads MDHEN; CDR2 reads SYDVKM. The CDR3 contains 14 residues. Trimming took off 4 bases at V and 10 bases at J, with 17 bases between the two ends.

The CDR3 region is CASSSRDRVSNEQFF. The CDR3 region has the DNA TGTGCCAGCAGCTCCCGGGACAGGGTTAGCAATGAGCAGTTCTTC. The gene calls are TRBV7-9 and TRBJ2-1; 9 nucleotides line up with TRBD1. The CDR3 consists of 15 residues. Germline V CDR1 and CDR2: SEHNR, FQNEAQ (reference sequence). The ends lost 4 bases at V and 6 bases at J; junction bases unmatched: 7.

V usage is TRBV11-3 and J usage is TRBJ1-1, with D perhaps TRBD1 (5 bases). The CDR3 has 14 amino acids. Per the germline V gene, CDR1 is SGHNT and CDR2 is YENEEA. Trimming pared 5 bases from V and 4 bases from J, leaving 14 bases between. The CDR3 reads CASSLGGEGTEAFF. DNA of the CDR3: TGTGCCAGCAGCCTTGGAGGGGAGGGCACTGAAGCTTTCTTT.

This rearrangement joins TRBV24-1 to TRBJ1-2; 8 positions match TRBD1. This CDR3 contains 15 residues. The V and J ends lost 3 bases and 2 bases, in that order; junction bases with no gene match: 4. CDR1 is KGHDR and CDR2 is SFDVKD in the germline V gene. The DNA for the CDR3 is TGTGCCACCAGTGATCCCGGGACAGGCAACTATGGCTACACCTTC. Translated: CATSDPGTGNYGYTF.

The chain employs TRBV10-3 and TRBJ1-1; 10 nucleotides line up with TRBD1. Trimming cost V 4 bases and J 1 base; bases outside gene matches: 3. The CDR3 consists of 15 residues. Germline lookup yields CDR1 ENHRY and CDR2 SYGVKD. The CDR3 reads CAISGRQGANTEAFF. Here the CDR3 DNA reads TGTGCCATCAGTGGCCGACAGGGGGCGAACACTGAAGCTTTCTTT.

This clone was observed a single time. The chain uses TRBV10-1 and TRBJ1-2; D is perhaps TRBD1 (6 bases). The CDR3 totals 16 residues. The germline V gene has CDR1 WNHNN and CDR2 SYGVQD (reference sequence). V lost 3 bases and J lost 7, with 21 bases in between. The CDR3 reads CASSERPGVPTGGYTF. CDR3 coding DNA: TGCGCCAGCAGTGAAAGGCCAGGGGTCCCGACTGGTGGCTACACCTTC.

The chain joins TRBV28 to TRBJ1-3; 8 bases match TRBD1. This CDR3 contains 14 residues. V lost 11 bases and J lost 4; bases outside the gene matches: 10. Per the germline V gene, CDR1 is MDHEN and CDR2 is SYDVKM. The CDR3 nucleotides read TGTGCCTCCTCCCCAGGGGGCAAGGGAAACACCATATATTTT. It encodes CASSPGGKGNTIYF.

The chain recombines TRBV3-1 (or the pseudogene TRBV3-2) with TRBJ2-7; the D gene is possibly TRBD1 (6 bases). Germline CDR1 and CDR2: LGHDT and YNNKEL (reference sequence). This CDR3 has 14 amino acids. The germline V and J ends were trimmed by 2 bases and 6 bases, with 14 bases remaining between them. CDR3 sequence reads: CASSQMGAGFEQYF. CDR3 nucleotides: TGTGCCAGCAGCCAAATGGGGGCGGGTTTCGAGCAGTACTTC.

In this sample, this clone turned up once. A read error may account for a junction end that differs from germline. V is TRBV2 and J is TRBJ1-5; 8 bases fit TRBD1. There are 13 residues in the CDR3. CDR1 and CDR2 from the germline V gene are SNHLY and FYNNEI. DNA of the CDR3: TGTGCCAGCGGTGACAGGGGCGGACAGCCCCAGCATTTT. This encodes CASGDRGGQPQHF.

The CDR3 here is CASSQYVGVQAEAFF. CDR3 sequence (DNA): TGTGCCAGCAGCCAATATGTAGGAGTACAGGCTGAAGCTTTCTTT. The chain employs TRBV14 and TRBJ1-1; D might be TRBD1 (5 bases). Between the trimmed V and J ends, which lost 2 bases and 6 bases, there was a span of 16 bases. Germline CDR1 and CDR2: SGHDN and FVKESK. This CDR3 has 15 residues.

The chain couples TRBV28 to TRBJ2-1; D possibly corresponds to TRBD1 (7 bases). The germline CDR1 and CDR2 sequences are MDHEN and SYDVKM. V was cut by 5 bases and J by 6 bases, with 26 bases left in between. The length of the CDR3 is 18 residues. The CDR3, as DNA: TGTGCCAGCAGTATAGCCCCCAGGGGGAGGAGGGTCGTCAATGAGCAGTTCTTC. This encodes CASSIAPRGRRVVNEQFF.

This clone has just one count. The chain employs TRBV2 and TRBJ2-1; TRBD2 matches 13 bases. V gave up 2 bases and J gave up 7 bases; unmatched junction bases: 11. The CDR3 sequence is 18 residues long. CDR1 is SNHLY, CDR2 FYNNEI, per germline. For the CDR3, the DNA is TGTGCCAGCAGTGAATTACGGACTAGCGGGAGAGGGGTGAATGAGCAGTTCTTC. Protein product: CASSELRTSGRGVNEQFF. Using reference TRBV2 and TRBJ2-1 for the parts outside the CDR3, the full variable domain is EPEVTQTPSHQVTQMGQEVILRCVPISNHLYFYWYRQILGQKVEFLVSFYNNEISEKSEIFDDQFSVERPDGSNFTLKIRSTKLEDSAMYFCASSELRTSGRGVNEQFFGPGTRLTVL.

The chain uses TRBV5-8 and TRBJ2-7; 10 bases are shared with TRBD1. The CDR3 length is 13 residues. Germline CDR1 and CDR2: SGHTS and YDEGEE. Losses at the gene ends were 4 bases for V and 7 bases for J; bases not matched to a gene: 5. The CDR3 is CASSRDRGDEQYF. The CDR3 region has the DNA TGTGCCAGCAGCCGGGACAGGGGAGATGAGCAGTACTTC.

The chain carries TRBV27 and TRBJ1-4; no clear D. Germline values: CDR1 MNHEY, CDR2 SMNVEV (reference sequence). This CDR3 has 15 amino acids. V was shortened by 1 base and J by 7 bases, with 13 bases between the two germline ends. The DNA of the CDR3 is TGTGCCAGCAGTTTATTCGGCGGAAGAGCTGAAAAACTGTTTTTT. It yields the protein CASSLFGGRAEKLFF.